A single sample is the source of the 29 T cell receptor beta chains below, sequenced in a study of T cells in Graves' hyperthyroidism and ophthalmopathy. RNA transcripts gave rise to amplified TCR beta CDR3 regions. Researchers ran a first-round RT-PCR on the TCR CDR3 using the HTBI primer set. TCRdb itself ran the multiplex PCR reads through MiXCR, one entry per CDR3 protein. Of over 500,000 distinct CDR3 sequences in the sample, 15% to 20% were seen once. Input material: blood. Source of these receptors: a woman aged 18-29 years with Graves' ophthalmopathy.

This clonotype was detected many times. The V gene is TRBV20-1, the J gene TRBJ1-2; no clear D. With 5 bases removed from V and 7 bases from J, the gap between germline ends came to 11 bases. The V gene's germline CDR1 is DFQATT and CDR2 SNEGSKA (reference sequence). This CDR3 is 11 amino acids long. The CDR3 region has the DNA TGCAGTGCTCCTTACGGTAGTGGCTACACCTTC. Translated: CSAPYGSGYTF.

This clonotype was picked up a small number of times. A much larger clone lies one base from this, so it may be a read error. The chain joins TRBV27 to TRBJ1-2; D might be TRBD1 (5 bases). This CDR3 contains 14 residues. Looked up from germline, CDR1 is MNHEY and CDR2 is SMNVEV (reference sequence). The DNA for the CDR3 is TGTGCCAGCAGTTTACAGGGTCGGGGCTATAGCTACACCTTC. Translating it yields CASSLQGRGYSYTF.

Here the CDR3 DNA reads TGCAGCGCTACAGGGAACTATGGCTACACCTTC. As protein: CSATGNYGYTF. The gene calls are TRBV29-1 and TRBJ1-2; a possible D gene is TRBD1 (6 bases). Germline-derived CDR1 and CDR2 are SQVTM and ANQGSEA. The CDR3 extends over 11 amino acids. The V end was cut by 7 bases, the J end by 2 bases, with 8 bases between.

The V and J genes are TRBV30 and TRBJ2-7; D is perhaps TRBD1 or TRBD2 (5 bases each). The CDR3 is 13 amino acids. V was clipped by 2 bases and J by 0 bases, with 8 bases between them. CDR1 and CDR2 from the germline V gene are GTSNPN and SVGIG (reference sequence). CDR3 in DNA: TGTGCCTGGAGTCCCGGGACCTCCTACGAGCAGTACTTC. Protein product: CAWSPGTSYEQYF.

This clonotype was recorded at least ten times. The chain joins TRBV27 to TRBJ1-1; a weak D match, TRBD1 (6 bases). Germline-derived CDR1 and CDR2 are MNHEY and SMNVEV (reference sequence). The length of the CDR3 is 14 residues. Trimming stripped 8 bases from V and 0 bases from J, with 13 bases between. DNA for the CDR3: TGTGCCAGCTCCCCCGAGGGGGTGAACACTGAAGCTTTCTTT. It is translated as CASSPEGVNTEAFF.

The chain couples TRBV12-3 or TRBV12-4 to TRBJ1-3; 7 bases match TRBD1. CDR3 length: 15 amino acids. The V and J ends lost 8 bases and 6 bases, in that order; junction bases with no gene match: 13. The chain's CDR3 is CASRVQDRRANTIYF. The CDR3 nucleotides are TGTGCCAGCCGGGTTCAGGACAGGAGGGCAAACACCATATATTTT.

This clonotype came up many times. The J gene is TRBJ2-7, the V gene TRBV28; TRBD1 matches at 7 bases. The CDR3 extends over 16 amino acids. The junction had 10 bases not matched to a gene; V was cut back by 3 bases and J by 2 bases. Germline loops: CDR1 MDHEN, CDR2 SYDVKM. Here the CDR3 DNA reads TGTGCCAGCAGTTTTGGGGCCGGGACAGCCCCCTACGAGCAGTACTTC. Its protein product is CASSFGAGTAPYEQYF.

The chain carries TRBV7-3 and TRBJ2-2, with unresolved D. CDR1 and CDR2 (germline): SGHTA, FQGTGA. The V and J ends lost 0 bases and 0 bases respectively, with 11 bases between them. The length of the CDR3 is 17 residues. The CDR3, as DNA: TGTGCCAGCAGCTTAACGTTGGACCACGCGAACACCGGGGAGCTGTTTTTT. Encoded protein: CASSLTLDHANTGELFF.

The CDR3 nucleotides are TGTGCCAGCAGCTTTGGGAGGCCTTCCTACGAGCAGTACTTC. As protein: CASSFGRPSYEQYF. The chain carries TRBV5-4 and TRBJ2-7; D might be TRBD2 (6 bases). V lost 2 bases and J lost 1, with 10 bases in between. The CDR3 covers 14 residues. Per germline, CDR1 SGHNT and CDR2 YYREEE (reference sequence).

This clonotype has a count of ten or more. CDR3: CASSQSNSYEQYF. The CDR3 nucleotides read TGCGCCAGCAGCCAGTCAAACTCCTACGAGCAGTACTTC. This chain links TRBV4-1 with TRBJ2-7; D remains unclear. This CDR3 is 13 amino acids long. Germline V gene lookup returns CDR1 MGHRA and CDR2 YSYEKL. V was trimmed by 3 bases and J by 0 bases, leaving 6 bases between them.

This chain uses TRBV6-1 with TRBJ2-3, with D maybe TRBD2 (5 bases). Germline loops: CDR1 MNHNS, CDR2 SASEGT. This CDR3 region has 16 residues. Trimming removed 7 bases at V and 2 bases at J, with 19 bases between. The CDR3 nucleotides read TGTGCCAGCACCTCGACTATTTTCGTCCCCACAGATACGCAGTATTTT. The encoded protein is CASTSTIFVPTDTQYF.

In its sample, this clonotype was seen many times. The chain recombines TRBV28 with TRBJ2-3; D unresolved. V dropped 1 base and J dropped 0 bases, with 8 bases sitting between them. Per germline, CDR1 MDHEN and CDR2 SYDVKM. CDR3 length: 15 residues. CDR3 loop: CASSLYRVSTDTQYF. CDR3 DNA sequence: TGTGCCAGCAGTTTATATCGAGTTAGCACAGATACGCAGTATTTT.

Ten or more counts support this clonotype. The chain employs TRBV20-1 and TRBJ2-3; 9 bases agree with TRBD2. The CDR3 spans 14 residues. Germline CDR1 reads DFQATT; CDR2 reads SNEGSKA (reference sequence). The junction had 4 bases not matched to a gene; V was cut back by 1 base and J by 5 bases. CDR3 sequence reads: CSARGSGGIDTQYF. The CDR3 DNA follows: TGCAGTGCTAGAGGCAGCGGGGGGATAGATACGCAGTATTTT.

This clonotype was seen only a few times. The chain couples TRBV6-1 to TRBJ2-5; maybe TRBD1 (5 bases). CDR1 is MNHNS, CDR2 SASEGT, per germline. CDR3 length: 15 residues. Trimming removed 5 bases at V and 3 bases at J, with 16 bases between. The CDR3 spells CASSSTGRQKETQYF. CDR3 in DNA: TGTGCCAGCAGTTCTACCGGCAGACAGAAAGAGACCCAGTACTTC.

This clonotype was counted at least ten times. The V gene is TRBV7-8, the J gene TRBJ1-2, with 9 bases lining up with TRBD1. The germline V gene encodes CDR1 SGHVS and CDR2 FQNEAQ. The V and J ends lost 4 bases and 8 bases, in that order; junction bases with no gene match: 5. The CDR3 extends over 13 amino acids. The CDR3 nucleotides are TGTGCCAGCAGCTCCAGGACAGGGGAAGGCTACACCTTC. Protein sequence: CASSSRTGEGYTF.

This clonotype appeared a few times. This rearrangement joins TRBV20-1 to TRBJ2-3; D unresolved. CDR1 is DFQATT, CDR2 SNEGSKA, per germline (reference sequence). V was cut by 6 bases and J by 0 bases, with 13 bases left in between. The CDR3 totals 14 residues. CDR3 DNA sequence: TGCAGTGCAAATGGGTTAACTAGCACAGATACGCAGTATTTT. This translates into CSANGLTSTDTQYF.

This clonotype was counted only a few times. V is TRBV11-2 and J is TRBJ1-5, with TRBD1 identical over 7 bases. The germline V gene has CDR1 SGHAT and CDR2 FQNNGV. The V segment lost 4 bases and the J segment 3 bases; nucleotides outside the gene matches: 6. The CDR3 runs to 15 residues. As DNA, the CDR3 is TGTGCCAGCAGCTCAGACAGGGTCGCCAATCAGCCCCAGCATTTT. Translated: CASSSDRVANQPQHF.

The CDR3 DNA sequence: TGTGCCAGCAGCCCGCAGGGGCGGAATTCACCCCTCCACTTT. Translated, it gives CASSPQGRNSPLHF. V and J are TRBV11-1 and TRBJ1-6, with D maybe TRBD1 (6 bases). The V gene lost 5 bases and the J gene lost 7 bases, with 12 bases spanning the gap. The CDR3 runs to 14 residues. Germline assignment: CDR1 SGHAT and CDR2 FQDESV (reference sequence).

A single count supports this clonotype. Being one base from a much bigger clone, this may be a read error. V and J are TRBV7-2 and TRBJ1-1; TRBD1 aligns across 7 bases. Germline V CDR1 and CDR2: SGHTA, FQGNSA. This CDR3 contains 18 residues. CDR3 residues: CASSLDTATSRQGTGAFF. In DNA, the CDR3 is TGTGCCAGCAGCTTAGACACCGCGACATCGAGACAGGGCACTGGAGCTTTCTTT.

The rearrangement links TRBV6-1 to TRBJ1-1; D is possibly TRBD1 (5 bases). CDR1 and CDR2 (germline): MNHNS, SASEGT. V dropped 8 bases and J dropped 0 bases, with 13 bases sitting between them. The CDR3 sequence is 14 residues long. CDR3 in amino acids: CASEEGVMNTEAFF. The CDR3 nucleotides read TGTGCCAGCGAGGAAGGGGTGATGAACACTGAAGCTTTCTTT.

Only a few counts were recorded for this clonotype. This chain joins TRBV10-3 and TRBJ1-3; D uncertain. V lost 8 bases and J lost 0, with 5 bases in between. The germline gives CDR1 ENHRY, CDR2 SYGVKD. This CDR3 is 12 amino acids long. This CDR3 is CAIRSSGNTIYF. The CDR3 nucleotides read TGTGCCATCCGGAGCTCTGGAAACACCATATATTTT.

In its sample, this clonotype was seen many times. The CDR3 bases are TGTGCCAGCAGCCGACCGGGACAGGGGAACCGCGAGCAGTACTTC. This encodes CASSRPGQGNREQYF. The J gene is TRBJ2-7, the V gene TRBV5-6, with 10 bases fitting TRBD1. Germline V gives CDR1 SGHDT, CDR2 YYEEEE. This CDR3 has 15 amino acids. V shed 4 bases, J shed 6 bases, and the junction held 10 bases outside the gene matches.

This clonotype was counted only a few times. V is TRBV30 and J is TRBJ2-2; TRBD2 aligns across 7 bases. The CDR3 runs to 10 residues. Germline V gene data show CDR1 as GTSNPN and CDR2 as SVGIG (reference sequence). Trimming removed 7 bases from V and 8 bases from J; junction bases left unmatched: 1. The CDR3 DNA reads TGTGCCTTGGGGGGGGGGGAGCTGTTTTTT. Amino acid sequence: CALGGGELFF.

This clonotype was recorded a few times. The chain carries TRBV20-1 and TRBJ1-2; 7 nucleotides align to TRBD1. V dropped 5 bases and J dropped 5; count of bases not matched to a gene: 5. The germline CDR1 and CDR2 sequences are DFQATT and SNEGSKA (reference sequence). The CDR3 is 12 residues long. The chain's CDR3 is CSAQQGRYGYTF. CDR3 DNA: TGCAGTGCTCAACAGGGGCGGTATGGCTACACCTTC.

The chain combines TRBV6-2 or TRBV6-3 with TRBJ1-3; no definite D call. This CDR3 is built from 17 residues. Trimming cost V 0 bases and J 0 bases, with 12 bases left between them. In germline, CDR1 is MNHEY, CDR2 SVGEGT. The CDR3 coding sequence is TGTGCCAGCAGTTACTCATCCCCCCGGAGCTCTGGAAACACCATATATTTT. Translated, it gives CASSYSSPRSSGNTIYF.

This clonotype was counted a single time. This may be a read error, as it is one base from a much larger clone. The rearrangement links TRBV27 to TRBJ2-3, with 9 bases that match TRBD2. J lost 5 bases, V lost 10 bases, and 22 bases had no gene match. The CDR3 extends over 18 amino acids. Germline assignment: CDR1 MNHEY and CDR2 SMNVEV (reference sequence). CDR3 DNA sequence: TGTGCCACCAGCTTAGTACTTCAGCGGGGGGCGGGGATAGATACGCAGTATTTT. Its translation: CATSLVLQRGAGIDTQYF.

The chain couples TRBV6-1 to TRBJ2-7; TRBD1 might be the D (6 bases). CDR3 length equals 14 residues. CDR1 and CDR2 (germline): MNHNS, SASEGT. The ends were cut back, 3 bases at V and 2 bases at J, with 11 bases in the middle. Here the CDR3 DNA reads TGTGCCAGCAGTGAGGGAGCAGGGGCCTACGAGCAGTACTTC. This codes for CASSEGAGAYEQYF.

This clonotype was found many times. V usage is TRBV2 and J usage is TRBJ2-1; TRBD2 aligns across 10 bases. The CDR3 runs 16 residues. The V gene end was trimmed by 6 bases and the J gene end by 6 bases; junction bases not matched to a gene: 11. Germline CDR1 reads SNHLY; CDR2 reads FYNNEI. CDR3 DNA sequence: TGTGCCAGCAGCGAACACGGACTAGCGGCCATCAATGAGCAGTTCTTC. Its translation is CASSEHGLAAINEQFF.

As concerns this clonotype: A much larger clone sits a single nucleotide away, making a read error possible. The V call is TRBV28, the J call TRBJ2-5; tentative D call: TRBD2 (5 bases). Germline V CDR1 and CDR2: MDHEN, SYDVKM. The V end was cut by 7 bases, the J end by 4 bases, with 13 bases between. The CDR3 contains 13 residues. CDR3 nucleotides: TGTGCCAGCACTACAGCAGGAGGAGAGACCCAGTACTTC. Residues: CASTTAGGETQYF.